This section outlines one T cell receptor (beta chain) sequence together with its context. This receptor's antigen is unknown. No much larger clonotype is one base removed from it; base qualities were not supplied. The sample comes from a study of shared T cell receptors in the human thymus (TCRdb year 2021). In the study overall: The study examined how self-reactive, shared T-cell receptor alpha chains are generated in the human thymus.

Receptors were amplified or captured by the immunoSEQ multiplex PCR assay. What TCRdb holds here is the immuneACCESS table cut down to in-frame rearrangements. Part of the clones is not present; checked against another copy, under half of the missing clones reflect an unresolved V gene, and the others are unexplained. Counted in this sample were just under 550,000 clones; around 82% of them appeared once. The top ten clonotypes cover more than 0.01% of the sample. Germline trimming amounts to 3 bases on V and 7 bases on J, with 9 as the count of junction bases outside the gene matches. The CDR3, from cysteine to phenylalanine, totals 15 residues. Just CDR3 DNA is preserved here, 45 bases in frame from base 1. The germline V gene specifies LGHNA as CDR1 and YSLEER as CDR2. This sample was shared with a second study, whose subject was human thymus T cells. As that second study puts it: The donors were immunologically healthy infants in Finland who had open corrective cardiac surgery for congenital heart defects. Thymus tissue was collected as surgical resects that were removed during corrective cardiac surgery. Usage of V and J gene segments appeared to be biased in both the thymic and the peripheral blood repertoires. The related research found that thymic TCR repertoires overlapped highly between unrelated individuals. The study characterized TCR alpha and beta repertoires from about 8 infant thymus samples and a few related peripheral blood samples. Donor ages ranging from roughly 6 to 244 days were recorded, and about six male and a couple of female infants were included in the cohort. Thymocytes were mechanically released from the tissue and were stored as pellets of 10-30 million cells at -70 degrees C. Genomic DNA was extracted from frozen cell pellets with a QIAsymphony instrument. The immunoSEQ multiplex PCR assay was used to amplify the TCRB and TCRAD loci from a standardized quantity of quality-controlled genomic DNA. The amplicons spanned the V(D)J region and were long enough to cover the CDR3 and allow V and J genes to be identified. Amplicon sequencing was performed on an Illumina platform through the commercial immunoSEQ service. Primer bias and sequencing errors were corrected as previously described, and TCRAD and TCRB were defined on the basis of the IMGT database. The repertoires were analysed using immunoSEQ Analyzer 3.0 and VDJTools for basic statistics, V/J segment usage, diversity estimates, rarefaction and pairwise overlap. Chao1, ChaoE, Efron-Thisted, Shannon and inverse Simpson indices were used to estimate diversity, which was also estimated on datasets down-sampled to the smallest sample. Repertoire overlap was determined by strict matching of CDR3 nucleotide sequence, V gene and J gene, and Jaccard-based multidimensional scaling clustering was applied. Thymus samples yielded on average approximately 840,000 unique TCRB clonotypes, compared with 80,000 to 85,000 from blood samples.

The chain couples TRBV4-3 to TRBJ1-1; 9 central bases correspond to TRBD1. The sample comprised thymocytes. The receptor comes from a boy under three years old with a congenital heart defect. Donor details come from another sample of the same person, matched by shared clones. CDR3 reads: CASSQPGQGRFEAFF. The DNA sequence is TGCGCCAGCAGCCAGCCGGGACAGGGCAGATTTGAAGCTTTCTTT.